This record looks at one TCR beta chain sequence and its context. The data derive from a study of cytomegalovirus exposure and HLA in healthy donors. The V and J ends lost 3 bases and 2 bases, in that order; junction bases with no gene match: 4. Germline V gene data show CDR1 as MNHEY and CDR2 as SMNVEV (reference sequence). CDR3 length: 16 amino acids. PCR primers comprised 60 Vbeta and 13 Jbeta primers. In the study's own analysis: There were around 78 million unique TCR beta chains by a later count, and around 10 million of them were shared. Measured with immunoSEQ multiplex PCR; TCRdb has only the in-frame clones, and not every one. V and J calls and clone size are copied from that table; D and trimming were computed from the DNA. Seen here are 95,000 to 100,000 clones, about 80% observed once, and the top ten hold 0.6% to 0.95%.

J is TRBJ2-6 and V is TRBV27; 7 positions agree with TRBD2. Source material: PBMCs. The receptor's source is a woman in her fifties or sixties in good health and CMV-seronegative. CDR3 amino acids: CASSLGGLPGANVLTF. CDR3 sequence (DNA): TGTGCCAGCAGTTTGGGAGGGCTCCCTGGGGCCAACGTCCTGACTTTC. Drawing the rest from reference TRBV27 and TRBJ2-6, the complete variable domain is EAQVTQNPRYLITVTGKKLTVTCSQNMNHEYMSWYRQDPGLGLRQIYYSMNVEVTDKGDVPEGYKVSRKEKRNFPLILESPSPNQTSLYFCASSLGGLPGANVLTFGAGSRLTVL.